Listed below are T cell receptor beta chains from one sample, sequenced in a study of T-cell reconstitution after alpha-beta-depleted transplantation in children. In TCRdb, the PCR reads were re-called with MiXCR into one record per CDR3 protein. Of fewer than 250,000 distinct CDR3 sequences in the sample, approximately 19% were seen once. The material was PBMCs, mostly from graft donor cells, obtained 360 days after TCRalphabeta/CD19-depleted stem cell transplant. These receptors were collected from a male patient between 2 and 15 years old who had a stem cell transplant for acute lymphoblastic leukemia, so the T cells may come from the graft donor. The CDR3 runs from the conserved cysteine through the conserved F or W. D genes are given only for firm matches. The size entry is marked missing in some rows and otherwise reads once, few, many or a size class.

j_call v_call d_call clone_size cdr3_aa cdr3_nt
TRBJ1-1 TRBV20-1 NA many CSLYTPLKSTEAFF TGCAGTCTCTACACCCCCTTGAAAAGCACTGAAGCTTTCTTT
TRBJ2-7 TRBV7-2 NA NA CASSPPGVEQYF TGTGCCAGCAGCCCTCCAGGGGTCGAGCAGTACTTC
TRBJ2-2 TRBV5-1 NA NA CASSSWSSQVPGELFF TGCGCCAGCAGCTCATGGTCCAGCCAGGTACCCGGGGAGCTGTTTTTT
TRBJ2-7 TRBV7-8 TRBD2 NA CASSLSTLAGPREQYF TGTGCCAGCAGCCTCTCGACCCTAGCGGGCCCTCGCGAGCAGTACTTC
TRBJ1-5 TRBV9 TRBD1 few CASSIIRDRGRLNQPQHF TGTGCCAGCAGCATTATCCGGGACAGGGGGCGCCTCAATCAGCCCCAGCATTTT
TRBJ2-1 TRBV5-1 NA few CASSPTWGGDEQFF TGCGCCAGCAGCCCCACATGGGGAGGCGATGAGCAGTTCTTC
TRBJ2-3 TRBV11-2 TRBD1 medium-sized CASSFGTGETDTQYF TGTGCCAGCAGCTTCGGGACAGGGGAGACAGATACGCAGTATTTT
TRBJ2-2 TRBV7-2 NA NA CASSLRVGTPRTGELFF TGTGCCAGCAGCTTACGTGTGGGAACCCCGAGGACCGGGGAGCTGTTTTTT
TRBJ2-2 TRBV7-3 TRBD2 few CASSFSGGESTGELFF TGTGCCAGCAGCTTTAGCGGGGGAGAATCCACCGGGGAGCTGTTTTTT
TRBJ1-3 TRBV12-3/TRBV12-4 NA NA CASTRSGNTIYF TGTGCCAGCACCCGCTCTGGAAACACCATATATTTT